These 26 T cell receptor beta chains originate from one sample sequenced in a study of T-cell reconstitution after alpha-beta-depleted transplantation in children. The TCRbeta library incorporated unique molecular identifiers. Using its own MiXCR run on the PCR reads, TCRdb lists one record per CDR3 protein. The sample consists of approximately 390,000 distinct CDR3 sequences, about 11% of them appearing once. Specimen: PBMCs from the stem cell graft donor, collected from the stem cell graft. The receptors originated from a human donor who donated a stem cell graft to a child with acute myeloid leukemia.

This clonotype was observed a few times. V is TRBV12-3 or TRBV12-4 and J is TRBJ1-6, with D unclear. CDR3 length: 13 residues. V dropped 6 bases and J dropped 14 bases, with 17 bases sitting between them. CDR3 amino acids: CASRVGSPAALHF. The CDR3 DNA reads TGTGCCAGCAGGGTCGGGAGCCCTGCGGCCCTCCACTTT.

This chain uses TRBV5-1 with TRBJ2-5, with 7 bases that match TRBD2. The length of the CDR3 is 15 residues. V gave up 4 bases and J gave up 6 bases; unmatched junction bases: 12. Per germline, CDR1 SGHRS and CDR2 YFSETQ. CDR3 sequence (DNA): TGCGCCAGCAGCGGGGGGGTAGCTAGTTTAAAGACCCAGTACTTC. Its translation: CASSGGVASLKTQYF.

This clonotype was detected ten times or more. In nucleotides, the CDR3 is TGTGCCACCAGCAGAGCCGGGACAGATCGGAGGGAAAAACTGTTTTTT. Its protein is CATSRAGTDRREKLFF. The rearrangement joins TRBV15 to TRBJ1-4, with 7 bases matching TRBD1. V trimming: 1 base; J trimming: 8 bases; junction bases outside the gene matches: 10. The CDR3 consists of 16 residues. Germline V gene lookup returns CDR1 LNHNV and CDR2 YYDKDF (reference sequence).

This sequence joins TRBV12-3 or TRBV12-4 and TRBJ1-1; D gene uncertain. V dropped 11 bases and J dropped 1 base, with 17 bases sitting between them. This CDR3 region has 14 residues. CDR3 sequence (DNA): TGTGCCCCCTGCAAGGGTTGGAAGAACACTGAAGCTTTCTTT. It codes for CAPCKGWKNTEAFF.

This CDR3 reads CASSANIGTAQETQYF. CDR3 nucleotide sequence: TGTGCCAGCAGCGCCAATATAGGGACAGCCCAAGAGACCCAGTACTTC. The chain joins TRBV9 to TRBJ2-5; 7 nucleotides agree with TRBD1. The germline CDR1 and CDR2 sequences are SGDLS and YYNGEE. The CDR3 is 16 residues long. J gave up 1 base and V 3 bases, and 9 bases lay outside the gene matches.

Only a few counts were recorded for this clonotype. The V call is TRBV11-1, the J call TRBJ2-2; TRBD1 matches 10 bases. The CDR3 has 16 residues. CDR1 is SGHAT, CDR2 FQDESV, per germline (reference sequence). The ends lost 5 bases at V and 1 base at J; junction bases unmatched: 4. The CDR3 sequence: CASSLWTGGNTGELFF. The DNA for the CDR3 is TGTGCCAGCAGCCTTTGGACAGGGGGGAACACCGGGGAGCTGTTTTTT. Using reference TRBV11-1 and TRBJ2-2 for the parts outside the CDR3, the full variable domain is EAEVAQSPRYKITEKSQAVAFWCDPISGHATLYWYRQILGQGPELLVQFQDESVVDDSQLPKDRFSAERLKGVDSTLKIQPAELGDSAMYLCASSLWTGGNTGELFFGEGSRLTVL.

This CDR3 is CASSVTPSGRETQYF. The CDR3 DNA reads as TGTGCCAGCAGCGTAACCCCAAGTGGGAGAGAGACCCAGTACTTC. The V call is TRBV9, the J call TRBJ2-5; D possibly corresponds to TRBD2 (5 bases). The length of the CDR3 is 15 residues. Trimming cost V 1 base and J 4 bases, with 14 bases left between them. Germline assignment: CDR1 SGDLS and CDR2 YYNGEE. Together with reference TRBV9 and TRBJ2-5, the CDR3 gives the full variable domain: DSGVTQTPKHLITATGQRVTLRCSPRSGDLSVYWYQQSLDQGLQFLIQYYNGEERAKGNILERFSAQQFPDLHSELNLSSLELGDSALYFCASSVTPSGRETQYFGPGTRLLVL.

This clonotype has at least ten counts. V usage is TRBV6-1 and J usage is TRBJ2-2; 8 bases are shared with TRBD1. This CDR3 spans 16 amino acids. Germline-derived CDR1 and CDR2 are MNHNS and SASEGT. The V gene end was trimmed by 6 bases and the J gene end by 0 bases; junction bases not matched to a gene: 6. The CDR3: CASRFRGQANTGELFF. The CDR3 coding sequence is TGTGCCAGCAGATTTAGGGGACAGGCGAACACCGGGGAGCTGTTTTTT.

This clonotype was picked up a small number of times. The chain combines TRBV12-3 or TRBV12-4 with TRBJ1-1; D is unresolved. This CDR3 region has 14 residues. V was cut by 2 bases and J by 1 base, with 8 bases left in between. The CDR3, as DNA: TGTGCCAGCAGTTTATCGACAACGAACACTGAAGCTTTCTTT. This gives the protein CASSLSTTNTEAFF.

This clonotype has a handful of counts. The V call is TRBV27, the J call TRBJ2-7, with a tentative D call TRBD1 (6 bases). The germline V gene has CDR1 MNHEY and CDR2 SMNVEV (reference sequence). The CDR3 totals 14 residues. V lost 9 bases to trimming and J lost 7 bases, with 22 bases between them. The DNA of the CDR3 is TGTGCCAGTAAACCTTACCGGGACACCGCGGAGCAGTACGTC. Protein sequence: CASKPYRDTAEQYV.

This chain connects TRBV11-2 to TRBJ2-5; D possibly corresponds to TRBD2 (5 bases). Trimming removed 3 bases from V and 4 bases from J, with 12 bases in between. This CDR3 spans 14 amino acids. The germline gives CDR1 SGHAT, CDR2 FQNNGV. This chain's CDR3 is CASSFQVGRETQYF. For the CDR3, the DNA is TGTGCCAGCAGCTTTCAGGTGGGGAGAGAGACCCAGTACTTC.

The CDR3 sequence: CSASTGLAFQETQYF. CDR3 DNA: TGCAGTGCTAGCACGGGACTAGCGTTCCAAGAGACCCAGTACTTC. The chain links TRBV20-1 to TRBJ2-5; 10 nucleotides match TRBD2. After removal of 3 bases from V and 1 base from J, the junction contained 5 bases not matched to a gene. Germline assignment: CDR1 DFQATT and CDR2 SNEGSKA (reference sequence). This CDR3 is built from 15 residues.

V and J are TRBV6-5 and TRBJ2-7, with 9 bases that match TRBD1. CDR3 size: 15 residues. Germline V gene sequence: CDR1 MNHEY, CDR2 SVGAGI. Trimming at V came to 0 bases and at J to 5 bases, leaving 5 bases not matched to a gene. The CDR3 protein is CASSYSGQGVDEQYF. In nucleotides, the CDR3 is TGTGCCAGCAGTTACTCGGGACAGGGAGTTGACGAGCAGTACTTC.

A few counts support this clonotype. This sequence joins TRBV7-9 and TRBJ2-7; 9 bases are shared with TRBD1. Germline V lookup: CDR1 SEHNR, CDR2 FQNEAQ (reference sequence). CDR3 length: 16 residues. After removal of 4 bases from V and 7 bases from J, the junction contained 14 bases not matched to a gene. The DNA of the CDR3 is TGTGCCAGCAGCTCCTCTCTTGGGACAGGGACTGAGGAGCAGTACTTC. Translated: CASSSSLGTGTEEQYF.

CDR3 nucleotide sequence: TGTGCCAGCAGCTCCCAACAGGGGCGAGAGACCCAGTACTTC. It specifies CASSSQQGRETQYF. The chain combines TRBV11-2 with TRBJ2-5, with 7 bases lining up with TRBD1. CDR3 length equals 14 residues. Germline assignment: CDR1 SGHAT and CDR2 FQNNGV. V was clipped by 4 bases and J by 4 bases; unmatched bases: 6.

This clonotype came up a few times. V gene TRBV15 combines with J gene TRBJ2-1; D tentatively reads TRBD1 or TRBD2 (5 bases each). The CDR3 sequence is 15 residues long. The V gene's germline CDR1 is LNHNV and CDR2 YYDKDF (reference sequence). The ends were cut back, 5 bases at V and 3 bases at J, with 14 bases in the middle. The CDR3 region is CATSGLGDGYNEQFF. CDR3 nucleotides: TGTGCCACCAGCGGCTTGGGGGACGGCTACAATGAGCAGTTCTTC.

This clonotype was seen only once. This clone may be a read error of a much larger clone one base away. This chain joins TRBV9 and TRBJ1-2; D not certain. Germline loops: CDR1 SGDLS, CDR2 YYNGEE. This CDR3 spans 15 amino acids. CDR3 sequence (DNA): TGTGCCAGCAGCGCCCCGGGAACTCCCCAGTATGGCGACACCTTC. Translating it yields CASSAPGTPQYGDTF.

The genes are TRBV4-1 and TRBJ1-2, with 10 positions matching TRBD1. CDR1 is MGHRA and CDR2 is YSYEKL in the germline V gene. With 2 bases clipped from V and 1 base from J, the junction kept 13 bases outside the gene matches. This CDR3 has 19 amino acids. The CDR3 nucleotides read TGCGCCAGCAGCCAATACGGCGGGACAGGGGACTCCTATAACTATGGCTACACCTTC. Translated: CASSQYGGTGDSYNYGYTF.

The chain links TRBV20-1 to TRBJ2-1; D remains ambiguous. Germline values: CDR1 DFQATT, CDR2 SNEGSKA (reference sequence). The germline V and J ends were trimmed by 0 bases and 6 bases, with 12 bases remaining between them. This CDR3 spans 14 amino acids. CDR3 amino acids: CSARDPGGSNEQFF. CDR3 nucleotides: TGCAGTGCTAGAGATCCCGGTGGTTCCAATGAGCAGTTCTTC.

In DNA, the CDR3 is TGTGCCATCAGTGATACGGGGAGGAGCTCCTATAATTCACCCCTCCACTTT. Its protein product is CAISDTGRSSYNSPLHF. This rearrangement joins TRBV10-3 to TRBJ1-6, with D unclear. The CDR3 extends over 17 amino acids. V was clipped by 3 bases and J by 0 bases, with 12 bases between them. Per germline, CDR1 ENHRY and CDR2 SYGVKD.

A few counts support this clonotype. The chain recombines TRBV6-1 with TRBJ1-4; possible D gene TRBD1, 5 bases. Germline lookup yields CDR1 MNHNS and CDR2 SASEGT. V lost 1 base and J lost 2, with 11 bases in between. The CDR3 is 16 amino acids. In DNA form, the CDR3 reads TGTGCCAGCAGTGAAGGGCTACGACAGACTAATGAAAAACTGTTTTTT. Translated: CASSEGLRQTNEKLFF.

The sample holds a few counts of this clonotype. DNA for the CDR3: TGTGCCAGCAGCTTAGGTCCGGCGGCTGAAGCTTTCTTT. It yields the protein CASSLGPAAEAFF. V is TRBV11-1 and J is TRBJ1-1, with unresolved D. The V end was cut by 1 base, the J end by 6 bases, with 9 bases between. Germline V gene data show CDR1 as SGHAT and CDR2 as FQDESV (reference sequence). This CDR3 is built from 13 residues.

The table lists this clonotype with many counts. The J gene is TRBJ2-7, the V gene TRBV7-2; TRBD2 aligns across 10 bases. The CDR3 has 14 amino acids. Trimming cost V 2 bases and J 6 bases; bases outside gene matches: 4. Germline assignment: CDR1 SGHTA and CDR2 FQGNSA. CDR3 DNA: TGTGCCAGCAGCTTAAGGAGCGGGAGGGGCGAGCAGTACTTC. This translates into CASSLRSGRGEQYF.

The gene calls are TRBV27 and TRBJ2-4; no clear D. The germline gives CDR1 MNHEY, CDR2 SMNVEV (reference sequence). The V end was cut by 4 bases, the J end by 12 bases, with 16 bases between. CDR3 size: 13 residues. The CDR3 reads CASSYGPDQDQYF. CDR3 coding DNA: TGTGCCAGCAGTTATGGCCCAGATCAAGATCAGTACTTC.

V gene TRBV5-1 combines with J gene TRBJ2-7, with 14 bases that match TRBD2. J was trimmed by 6 bases and V by 0 bases; bases with no gene match: 8. CDR3 length equals 17 residues. CDR1 is SGHRS, CDR2 YFSETQ, per germline. CDR3 nucleotides: TGCGCCAGCAGCTTGGCCCTTGAGGGACTAGCGGGAGTCGAGCAGTACTTC. Amino acid sequence: CASSLALEGLAGVEQYF. Supplemented by reference TRBV5-1 and TRBJ2-7, the full variable domain reads KAGVTQTPRYLIKTRGQQVTLSCSPISGHRSVSWYQQTPGQGLQFLFEYFSETQRNKGNFPGRFSGRQFSNSRSEMNVSTLELGDSALYLCASSLALEGLAGVEQYFGPGTRLTVT.

The sample holds many counts of this clonotype. CDR3 sequence: CAISGGYGNEQFF. The CDR3 DNA reads TGTGCCATCAGTGGCGGTTACGGCAATGAGCAGTTCTTC. The rearrangement links TRBV10-3 to TRBJ2-1; the D is unclear. This CDR3 region has 13 residues. V was trimmed by 4 bases and J by 6 bases, leaving 10 bases between them. From germline, CDR1 is ENHRY and CDR2 SYGVKD.